This T cell receptor beta chain appears in the sequencing data of a study of shared clonotypes between healthy human individuals. Points from the study as a whole: Some naive CD4 clonotypes, around 5%, turned up in common across four donors. Relative to memory subsets, naive subsets generally showed larger estimated richness. Clonotypes not shared had lower generation probabilities than those common to all four donors.

Per the authors' pipeline: Filtering differed because ImmunoSEQ produced junction-only sequences that carried no quality scores. Some clones are missing from TCRdb's copy, which holds only in-frame ones; the method was immunoSEQ multiplex PCR. For V, J and clone size, that table is used; D and trimming come from the DNA. The sample has a few million clones, roughly 93% seen once. About this clone itself: Its specificity is unknown.

V lost 1 base and J 9 bases, leaving 13 bases between the germline ends. From germline, CDR1 is MDHEN and CDR2 SYDVKM. The CDR3 is 13 amino acids. V and J are TRBV28 and TRBJ2-7; maybe TRBD1 (6 bases). Sequencing was performed on naive CD4+ T cells from PBMCs. Noted subset: CD45RA+ positively selected. This clonotype was obtained from a man aged 18 to 29 in good health. Some clones in this sample may be carry-over from other donors' samples. CDR3 loop: CASSLFVQGSQYF. The DNA for the CDR3 is TGTGCCAGCAGTTTATTTGTCCAGGGGTCGCAGTACTTC.